A single sample is the source of the 21 T cell receptor beta chains below, sequenced in a study of T-cell memory formation after mild COVID-19. MiXCR, applied by TCRdb to the 5' RACE reads, yields one record per CDR3 protein. The sample lists around 440,000 distinct CDR3 sequences, 18% occurring once. Sequencing used PBMCs or a T cell subset sorted from them (not recorded which). The receptors shown here come from an adult woman who had mild COVID-19 (a few samples of this study predate the infection). Cell type and time point are not known.

This clonotype has just a few counts. The V call is TRBV7-2, the J call TRBJ1-2, with D hard to call. V shed 5 bases and J shed 1 base, with 14 bases lying between them. The CDR3 has 15 amino acids. Germline CDR1 is SGHTA and CDR2 is FQGNSA. As DNA, the CDR3 is TGTGCCAGCAGCATCAATCAGTGGGATAACTATGGCTACACCTTC. Encoded protein: CASSINQWDNYGYTF.

The chain links TRBV7-3 to TRBJ2-7; D is uncertain. CDR3 length: 15 amino acids. Germline V gene sequence: CDR1 SGHTA, CDR2 FQGTGA. Trimming cost V 0 bases and J 3 bases, with 12 bases left between them. The CDR3 region is CASSLTWRPVYEQYF. CDR3 nucleotide sequence: TGTGCCAGCAGCTTAACGTGGAGACCGGTCTACGAGCAGTACTTC.

The V and J genes are TRBV25-1 and TRBJ2-5, with 7 bases that match TRBD2. V was clipped by 6 bases and J by 5 bases; unmatched bases: 9. The germline V gene encodes CDR1 MGHDK and CDR2 SYGVNS. This CDR3 region has 14 residues. CDR3 in amino acids: CASSLGGERETQYF. DNA for the CDR3: TGTGCCAGCAGCCTGGGAGGGGAGCGGGAGACCCAGTACTTC. Looking up the rest from reference TRBV25-1 and TRBJ2-5 gives the full variable domain: EADIYQTPRYLVIGTGKKITLECSQTMGHDKMYWYQQDPGMELHLIHYSYGVNSTEKGDLSSESTVSRIRTEHFPLTLESARPSHTSQYLCASSLGGERETQYFGPGTRLLVL.

This clonotype was detected only a few times. The chain recombines TRBV12-3 or TRBV12-4 with TRBJ2-5, with 8 bases lining up with TRBD1. The CDR3 totals 16 residues. The V segment lost 1 base and the J segment 5 bases; nucleotides outside the gene matches: 9. In nucleotides, the CDR3 is TGTGCCAGCAGTTTAGGAGTAGGACAGGGCGAGGAGACCCAGTACTTC. This encodes CASSLGVGQGEETQYF.

This sequence joins TRBV5-1 and TRBJ2-7; D is possibly TRBD2 (6 bases). This CDR3 region has 13 residues. Germline V CDR1 and CDR2: SGHRS, YFSETQ. The V end lost 4 bases, the J end lost 4 bases, and 12 bases lay between the germline ends. CDR3 loop: CASSPTGEYEQYF. The DNA of the CDR3 is TGCGCCAGCAGCCCGACGGGGGAATACGAGCAGTACTTC.

The gene calls are TRBV12-3 or TRBV12-4 and TRBJ2-3, with 12 bases lining up with TRBD1. The CDR3 has 15 amino acids. The V and J ends lost 10 bases and 9 bases, in that order; junction bases with no gene match: 14. CDR3 sequence: CATGKPGQGAGTQYF. The CDR3 nucleotides read TGTGCCACCGGGAAGCCGGGACAGGGGGCCGGAACGCAGTATTTT.

In its sample, this clonotype was seen once. This chain links TRBV4-1 with TRBJ2-3; TRBD2 agrees at 12 bases. V lost 0 bases, J lost 7 bases, and 5 bases stayed unmatched. This CDR3 has 16 amino acids. Germline V gene lookup returns CDR1 MGHRA and CDR2 YSYEKL. CDR3 loop: CASSQDLAGGPNTQYF. Here the CDR3 DNA reads TGCGCCAGCAGCCAAGATCTAGCGGGGGGGCCAAATACGCAGTATTTT.

The chain joins TRBV2 to TRBJ1-1; D is ambiguous. Trimming pared 4 bases from V and 5 bases from J, leaving 14 bases between. Germline assignment: CDR1 SNHLY and CDR2 FYNNEI. This CDR3 comprises 14 residues. The CDR3 here is CASSVGEGGTEAFF. CDR3 DNA sequence: TGTGCCAGCAGTGTCGGGGAGGGAGGGACTGAAGCTTTCTTT.

The chain combines TRBV12-3 or TRBV12-4 with TRBJ1-1; unclear D gene. Trimming pared 3 bases from V and 1 base from J, leaving 9 bases between. The CDR3 has 14 residues. CDR3 sequence (DNA): TGTGCCAGCAGTTTTATGATCAGGAACACTGAAGCTTTCTTT. Amino acid sequence: CASSFMIRNTEAFF.

The chain has TRBV6-5 and TRBJ1-1; no clear D gene. V lost 6 bases, J lost 9 bases, and 20 bases lay in between. The CDR3 loop spans 14 amino acids. CDR1 and CDR2 (germline): MNHEY, SVGAGI. The chain's CDR3 is CASRWLKGPEKAFF. The CDR3 nucleotides are TGTGCCAGCAGATGGTTAAAGGGTCCCGAAAAAGCTTTCTTT.

Many counts were recorded for this clonotype. This chain uses TRBV7-8 with TRBJ1-5, with D uncertain. Trimming shortened V by 3 bases and J by 1 base, and 13 bases separated the two germline ends. The CDR3 is 16 residues long. CDR1 and CDR2 (germline): SGHVS, FQNEAQ. The CDR3 is CASSLGRTGSNQPQHF. The CDR3 DNA reads as TGTGCCAGCAGCTTGGGAAGGACGGGGAGCAATCAGCCCCAGCATTTT.

This chain connects TRBV5-5 to TRBJ1-1, with TRBD1 matching over 12 bases. V dropped 4 bases and J dropped 5; count of bases not matched to a gene: 12. This CDR3 region has 17 residues. Germline V gives CDR1 SGHKS, CDR2 YYEKEE (reference sequence). For the CDR3, the DNA is TGTGCCAGCAGCACCGCCGGGACAGGGGGCGCAAGGACTGAAGCTTTCTTT. Encoded protein: CASSTAGTGGARTEAFF.

In this sample, this clonotype turned up many times. This chain uses TRBV20-1 with TRBJ1-2, with D tentatively TRBD1 (5 bases). The germline CDR1 and CDR2 sequences are DFQATT and SNEGSKA (reference sequence). CDR3 length equals 15 residues. V dropped 0 bases and J dropped 5 bases, with 16 bases sitting between them. The CDR3 reads CSARDPGGVTYGYTF. CDR3 DNA: TGCAGTGCTAGAGATCCGGGAGGGGTAACATATGGCTACACCTTC.

This chain links TRBV12-3 or TRBV12-4 with TRBJ2-7, with D perhaps matching TRBD1 (6 bases). Trimming cost V 7 bases and J 2 bases, with 9 bases left between them. This CDR3 spans 12 amino acids. CDR3: CASTRGPYEQYF. The CDR3 DNA reads as TGTGCCAGCACCAGGGGCCCCTACGAGCAGTACTTC.

The V gene is TRBV7-3, the J gene TRBJ2-1, with TRBD1 as a possible D gene (6 bases). This CDR3 comprises 15 residues. Germline V gene data show CDR1 as SGHTA and CDR2 as FQGTGA. Deletions cut 5 bases from V and 4 bases from J, with 15 bases between. The CDR3 reads CASSPGVFKYNEQFF. CDR3 nucleotides: TGTGCCAGCAGCCCAGGGGTCTTTAAATACAATGAGCAGTTCTTC.

The chain is built from TRBV2 and TRBJ1-1, with 7 positions matching TRBD1. Germline V gene data show CDR1 as SNHLY and CDR2 as FYNNEI. This CDR3 contains 13 residues. Trimming removed 8 bases from V and 4 bases from J; junction bases left unmatched: 7. CDR3 in DNA: TGTGCCAGCGGACTCGACAGGGTCACTGAAGCTTTCTTT. Translated, it gives CASGLDRVTEAFF. Complete variable domain (other parts from reference TRBV2 and TRBJ1-1): EPEVTQTPSHQVTQMGQEVILRCVPISNHLYFYWYRQILGQKVEFLVSFYNNEISEKSEIFDDQFSVERPDGSNFTLKIRSTKLEDSAMYFCASGLDRVTEAFFGQGTRLTVV.

This clonotype was detected many times. The chain links TRBV7-9 to TRBJ2-3, with 9 nucleotides matching TRBD1. V trimming: 2 bases; J trimming: 1 base; junction bases outside the gene matches: 4. This CDR3 has 16 residues. Germline CDR1 SEHNR, CDR2 FQNEAQ (reference sequence). CDR3 sequence (DNA): TGTGCCAGCAGCTTACTCACAGGGGGCGGCACAGATACGCAGTATTTT. This sequence encodes CASSLLTGGGTDTQYF.

This chain joins TRBV6-1 and TRBJ1-1, with TRBD1 matching over 9 bases. The germline V gene encodes CDR1 MNHNS and CDR2 SASEGT. There are 15 residues in the CDR3. V lost 6 bases, J lost 5 bases, and 10 bases stayed unmatched. Here the CDR3 DNA reads TGTGCCAGCAGGTTACTGGACAGGGGATTAACTGAAGCTTTCTTT. Translated, it gives CASRLLDRGLTEAFF.

This clonotype has only a few counts. The genes are TRBV12-3 or TRBV12-4 and TRBJ2-7, with 11 bases that match TRBD1. The trim removed 4 bases at V and 6 bases at J, leaving 5 bases unmatched. The CDR3 length is 14 residues. CDR3 bases: TGTGCCAGCAGTTCCACCGGGACAGGGGGCGAGCAGTACTTC. Translating it yields CASSSTGTGGEQYF.

The rearrangement links TRBV7-9 to TRBJ2-1, with a tentative D call TRBD2 (5 bases). The CDR3 has 17 residues. The germline CDR1 and CDR2 sequences are SEHNR and FQNEAQ (reference sequence). The V gene lost 8 bases and the J gene lost 3 bases, with 23 bases spanning the gap. The CDR3: CASSISGRLELYNEQFF. CDR3 nucleotide sequence: TGTGCCAGCTCCATCTCGGGAAGGTTAGAACTCTACAATGAGCAGTTCTTC. The variable domain in full, with the rest retrieved from reference TRBV7-9 and TRBJ2-1, is DTGVSQNPRHKITKRGQNVTFRCDPISEHNRLYWYRQTLGQGPEFLTYFQNEAQLEKSRLLSDRFSAERPKGSFSTLEIQRTEQGDSAMYLCASSISGRLELYNEQFFGPGTRLTVL.

The chain joins TRBV3-1 to TRBJ2-3; 10 positions agree with TRBD2. The V gene end was trimmed by 4 bases and the J gene end by 2 bases; junction bases not matched to a gene: 6. CDR3 length equals 16 residues. The germline V gene encodes CDR1 LGHDT and CDR2 YNNKEL (reference sequence). The CDR3 is CASSRTSGRVTDTQYF. The CDR3 DNA sequence: TGTGCCAGCAGCCGAACAAGCGGGAGGGTCACAGATACGCAGTATTTT.